This T cell receptor (beta chain) originates from a study of blood T cell repertoires in COVID-19. Study-wide background: Researchers got acute and convalescent COVID-19 samples from the United States, Italy and Spain. PBMCs, B-cell-depleted T cells, or T cells were the source of the cDNA or gDNA that made up the material.

Per the original data handling: Reference gene primer amplification gave nucleated cell count estimates. Profiling relied on immunoSEQ multiplex PCR, and the TCRdb table lists in-frame clones only, not all of them. From that table come the V and J calls and clone size; the DNA was used to work out D and trimming. The sample holds fewer than 85,000 clones, 80% to 90% seen once. V was clipped by 4 bases and J by 0 bases, with 19 bases between them. The CDR3 sequence is 18 residues long. Per the germline V gene, CDR1 is SGHTS and CDR2 is YDEGEE. This chain uses TRBV5-8 with TRBJ1-4; the D gene is possibly TRBD1 (5 bases). The source is a man aged 45 to 65 with active COVID-19. Sequencing was performed on peripheral blood. CDR3: CASSIRGTFTATNEKLFF. The CDR3 region has the DNA TGTGCCAGCAGCATCCGAGGGACTTTCACAGCAACTAATGAAAAACTGTTTTTT.